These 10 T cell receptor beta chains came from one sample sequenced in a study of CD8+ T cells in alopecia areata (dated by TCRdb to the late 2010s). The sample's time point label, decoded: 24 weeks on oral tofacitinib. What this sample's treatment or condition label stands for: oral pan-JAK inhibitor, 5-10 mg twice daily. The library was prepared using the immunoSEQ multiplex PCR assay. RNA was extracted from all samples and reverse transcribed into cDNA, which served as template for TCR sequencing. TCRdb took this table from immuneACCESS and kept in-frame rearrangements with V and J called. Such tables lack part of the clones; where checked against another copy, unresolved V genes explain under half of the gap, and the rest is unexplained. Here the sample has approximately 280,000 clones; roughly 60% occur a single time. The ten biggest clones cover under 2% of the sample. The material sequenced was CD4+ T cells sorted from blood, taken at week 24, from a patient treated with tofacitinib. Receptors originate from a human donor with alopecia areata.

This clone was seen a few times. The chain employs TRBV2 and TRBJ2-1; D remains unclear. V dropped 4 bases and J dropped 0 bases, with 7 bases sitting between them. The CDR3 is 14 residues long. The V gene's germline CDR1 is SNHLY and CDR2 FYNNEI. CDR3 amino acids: CASSVQSSYNEQFF. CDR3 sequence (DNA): TGTGCCAGCAGTGTACAAAGCTCCTACAATGAGCAGTTCTTC.

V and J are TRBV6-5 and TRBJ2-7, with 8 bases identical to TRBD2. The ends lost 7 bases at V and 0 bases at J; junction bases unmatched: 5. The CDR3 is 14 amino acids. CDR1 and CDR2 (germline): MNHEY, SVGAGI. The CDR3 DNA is TGTGCCAGCACCAGCGGGGGAAGCTCCTACGAGCAGTACTTC. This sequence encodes CASTSGGSSYEQYF.

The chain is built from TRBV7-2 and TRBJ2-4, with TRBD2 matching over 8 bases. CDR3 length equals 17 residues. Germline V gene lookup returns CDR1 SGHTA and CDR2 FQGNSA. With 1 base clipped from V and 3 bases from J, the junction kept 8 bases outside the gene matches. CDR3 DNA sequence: TGTGCCAGCAGCTTAGACACGGGGGGGCTCGGCAAAAACATTCAGTACTTC. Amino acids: CASSLDTGGLGKNIQYF.

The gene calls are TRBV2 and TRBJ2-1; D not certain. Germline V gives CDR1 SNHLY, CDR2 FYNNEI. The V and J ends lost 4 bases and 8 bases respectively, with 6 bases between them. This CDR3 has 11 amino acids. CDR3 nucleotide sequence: TGTGCCAGCAGTGTTGCCGATGAGCAGTTCTTC. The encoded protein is CASSVADEQFF.

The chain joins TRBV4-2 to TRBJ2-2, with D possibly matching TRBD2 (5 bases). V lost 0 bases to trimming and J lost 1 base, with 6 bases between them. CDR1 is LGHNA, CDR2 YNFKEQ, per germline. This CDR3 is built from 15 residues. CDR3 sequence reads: CASSQEAGNTGELFF. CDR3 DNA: TGTGCCAGCAGCCAAGAGGCGGGGAACACCGGGGAGCTGTTTTTT.

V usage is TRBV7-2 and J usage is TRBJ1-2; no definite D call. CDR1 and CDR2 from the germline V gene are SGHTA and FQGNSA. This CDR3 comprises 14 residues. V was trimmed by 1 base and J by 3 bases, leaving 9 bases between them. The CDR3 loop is CASSLVGVDYGYTF. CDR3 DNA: TGTGCCAGCAGCTTAGTCGGGGTGGACTATGGCTACACCTTC. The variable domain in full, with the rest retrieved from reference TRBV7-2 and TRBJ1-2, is GAGVSQSPSNKVTEKGKDVELRCDPISGHTALYWYRQSLGQGLEFLIYFQGNSAPDKSGLPSDRFSAERTGGSVSTLTIQRTQQEDSAVYLCASSLVGVDYGYTFGSGTRLTVV.

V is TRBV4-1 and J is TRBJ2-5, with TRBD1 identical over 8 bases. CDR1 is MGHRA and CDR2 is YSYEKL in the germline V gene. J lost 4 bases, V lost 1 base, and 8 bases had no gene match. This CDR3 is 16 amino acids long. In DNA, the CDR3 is TGCGCCAGCAGCCAAGGGATGACAGGGGAGGCAGAGACCCAGTACTTC. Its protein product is CASSQGMTGEAETQYF.

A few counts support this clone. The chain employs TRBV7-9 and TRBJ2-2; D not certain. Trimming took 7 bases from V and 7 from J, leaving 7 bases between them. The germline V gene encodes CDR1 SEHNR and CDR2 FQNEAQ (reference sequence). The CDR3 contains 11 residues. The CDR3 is CASTLFGELFF. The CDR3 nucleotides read TGTGCCAGCACCTTGTTCGGGGAGCTGTTTTTT.

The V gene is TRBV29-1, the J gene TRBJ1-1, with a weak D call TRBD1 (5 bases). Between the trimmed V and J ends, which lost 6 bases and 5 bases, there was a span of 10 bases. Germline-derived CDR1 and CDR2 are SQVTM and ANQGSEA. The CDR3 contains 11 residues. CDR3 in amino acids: CSVGTETEAFF. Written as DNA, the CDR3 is TGCAGCGTCGGGACGGAAACTGAAGCTTTCTTT. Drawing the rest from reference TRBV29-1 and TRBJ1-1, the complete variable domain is SAVISQKPSRDICQRGTSLTIQCQVDSQVTMMFWYRQQPGQSLTLIATANQGSEATYESGFVIDKFPISRPNLTFSTLTVSNMSPEDSSIYLCSVGTETEAFFGQGTRLTVV.

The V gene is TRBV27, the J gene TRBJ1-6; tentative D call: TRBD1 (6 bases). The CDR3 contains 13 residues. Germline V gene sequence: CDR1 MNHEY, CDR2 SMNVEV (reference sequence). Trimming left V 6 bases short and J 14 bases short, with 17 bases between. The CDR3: CASRETGFGTLHF. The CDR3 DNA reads TGTGCCAGCAGGGAGACAGGCTTTGGTACCCTCCACTTT.